These 14 T cell receptor beta chains were sequenced from one sample in a study of OX40 agonist ivuxolimab in advanced cancers. Libraries were prepared by immunoSEQ multiplex PCR; TCRdb keeps only in-frame clonotypes and omits some of them. The table records fewer than 110,000 clones, around 93% of them present only once. The material sequenced was CD4+ or CD8+ T cells sorted from blood, taken in a trial of the OX40 agonist ivuxolimab. The receptors come from an adult with an advanced solid tumor such as melanoma, head and neck, liver or kidney cancer.

The sample holds one count of this clone. V and J are TRBV9 and TRBJ2-3; D unresolved. Germline V gene sequence: CDR1 SGDLS, CDR2 YYNGEE. V was pared by 0 bases and J by 0 bases, with 5 bases between. This CDR3 comprises 14 residues. The CDR3: CASSVVASTDTQYF. The CDR3, as DNA: TGTGCCAGCAGCGTAGTGGCTAGCACAGATACGCAGTATTTT.

The chain carries TRBV11-2 and TRBJ1-1; D is unresolved. Between the trimmed V and J ends, which lost 1 base and 5 bases, there was a span of 8 bases. The CDR3 totals 13 residues. Germline V gene data show CDR1 as SGHAT and CDR2 as FQNNGV. Here the CDR3 DNA reads TGTGCCAGCAGCTTAGCGCCAAATACTGAAGCTTTCTTT. It yields the protein CASSLAPNTEAFF.

The rearrangement links TRBV28 to TRBJ2-4, with 7 positions matching TRBD1. V shed 4 bases, J shed 0 bases, and the junction held 6 bases outside the gene matches. The CDR3 loop spans 16 amino acids. Germline values: CDR1 MDHEN, CDR2 SYDVKM. DNA for the CDR3: TGTGCCAGCAGTTCCTGGACAGGAGTAGCCAAAAACATTCAGTACTTC. It is translated as CASSSWTGVAKNIQYF.

The gene calls are TRBV10-2 and TRBJ2-1, with 8 bases fitting TRBD2. The trim removed 5 bases at V and 6 bases at J, leaving 3 bases unmatched. This CDR3 comprises 13 residues. Germline CDR1 is WSHSY and CDR2 is SAAADI. The chain's CDR3 is CASSREGINEQFF. For the CDR3, the DNA is TGCGCCAGCAGTCGGGAGGGGATCAATGAGCAGTTCTTC.

The J gene is TRBJ1-5, the V gene TRBV19; D ambiguous. Germline CDR1 LNHDA, CDR2 SQIVND (reference sequence). V was pared by 1 base and J by 2 bases, with 15 bases between. This CDR3 is built from 17 residues. The CDR3 loop is CASSIAKQTWGNQPQHF. CDR3 coding DNA: TGTGCCAGTAGTATAGCCAAACAGACCTGGGGCAATCAGCCCCAGCATTTT.

The J gene is TRBJ2-4, the V gene TRBV28; no clear D. CDR1 MDHEN and CDR2 SYDVKM come from the germline V gene. This CDR3 spans 11 amino acids. The V gene lost 2 bases and the J gene lost 5 bases, with 1 base spanning the gap. This CDR3 reads CASSLENIQYF. DNA of the CDR3: TGTGCCAGCAGTTTAGAAAACATTCAGTACTTC.

This clone was seen only a few times. The V call is TRBV11-1, the J call TRBJ1-3; D is ambiguous. This CDR3 is built from 11 residues. The germline CDR1 and CDR2 sequences are SGHAT and FQDESV (reference sequence). V was shortened by 3 bases and J by 3 bases, with 0 bases between the two germline ends. In nucleotides, the CDR3 is TGTGCCAGCAGCTTTGGAAACACCATATATTTT. As protein: CASSFGNTIYF.

This chain uses TRBV7-3 with TRBJ2-7; 7 positions match TRBD2. The CDR3 length is 13 residues. The J segment lost 6 bases and the V segment lost 5 bases, leaving 7 bases of the junction unmatched. Per germline, CDR1 SGHTA and CDR2 FQGTGA. The CDR3 reads CASSPGEGREQYF. The DNA for the CDR3 is TGTGCCAGCAGCCCGGGGGAGGGTCGCGAGCAGTACTTC.

V is TRBV5-1 and J is TRBJ2-7; TRBD1 matches 10 bases. The CDR3 totals 15 residues. The ends lost 0 bases at V and 2 bases at J; junction bases unmatched: 2. CDR1 is SGHRS and CDR2 is YFSETQ in the germline V gene. The DNA for the CDR3 is TGCGCCAGCAGCTTGGCGACAGGGGGCGCCTACGAGCAGTACTTC. It specifies CASSLATGGAYEQYF.

CDR3 in DNA: TGTGCCAGCAGTTTCGGACTAGCCGAGGATGAGCAGTTCTTC. Translation gives CASSFGLAEDEQFF. The chain is built from TRBV27 and TRBJ2-1, with 8 bases aligning to TRBD2. CDR1 is MNHEY and CDR2 is SMNVEV in the germline V gene (reference sequence). V dropped 3 bases and J dropped 8; count of bases not matched to a gene: 6. This CDR3 is built from 14 residues.

CDR3 loop: CASSFPRQSYGYTF. DNA of the CDR3: TGTGCCAGCAGCTTCCCTCGACAAAGCTATGGCTACACCTTC. The V call is TRBV5-4, the J call TRBJ1-2; no clear D. Germline CDR1 and CDR2: SGHNT and YYREEE (reference sequence). The CDR3 has 14 residues. V was clipped by 2 bases and J by 4 bases, with 12 bases between them.

This clone was counted only a few times. The rearrangement links TRBV5-4 to TRBJ1-2; a weak D match, TRBD1 (5 bases). Trimming pared 0 bases from V and 7 bases from J, leaving 13 bases between. The germline V gene has CDR1 SGHNT and CDR2 YYREEE (reference sequence). This CDR3 has 14 amino acids. CDR3 DNA sequence: TGTGCCAGCAGCTTGGTAGCAGGGAAGGGTGGCTACACCTTC. Translating gives CASSLVAGKGGYTF.

V and J are TRBV19 and TRBJ1-1, with D possibly TRBD1 on 5 matching bases. Germline V gene data show CDR1 as LNHDA and CDR2 as SQIVND (reference sequence). Between the trimmed V and J ends, which lost 6 bases and 11 bases, there was a span of 19 bases. The CDR3 spans 13 residues. This CDR3 is CASSRQLFSGAFF. DNA of the CDR3: TGTGCCAGTAGCAGACAGCTCTTCTCGGGGGCTTTCTTT.

The chain uses TRBV5-1 and TRBJ2-7; D not certain. This CDR3 is built from 14 residues. The germline V gene has CDR1 SGHRS and CDR2 YFSETQ. V dropped 1 base and J dropped 2 bases, with 10 bases sitting between them. The DNA of the CDR3 is TGCGCCAGCAGCTTGTTTCTGGAAACCTACGAGCAGTACTTC. This gives the protein CASSLFLETYEQYF.